This T cell receptor beta chain emerged from a study of monozygotic twins with cystic fibrosis. About the study: Libraries were built from three micrograms of fragmented DNA using 15 PCR cycles. Whole-study results and caveats: Monozygotic CF twins shared more identical nucleotide clonotypes than unrelated patients. In this small cohort, shared CDR3 numbers showed no association with age, concordance or disease severity. V usage most resembled the co-twin in 13 of 16 pairs.

The data were produced by immunoSEQ multiplex PCR, yet TCRdb's version contains in-frame clones alone and is incomplete. The table records tens of thousands of clones, approximately 90% of them present only once. With respect to this clone: Antigen specificity is unknown.

This CDR3 has 13 residues. CDR1 and CDR2 from the germline V gene are MNHNS and SASEGT. Germline trimming cut 1 base from V and 9 bases from J; bases unmatched to any gene: 5. Sequenced sample: blood. The TCR was taken from a girl under 10 years old with cystic fibrosis. V gene TRBV6-1 combines with J gene TRBJ1-1; the match to TRBD1 covers 7 bases. This CDR3 reads CASSEGTGAKAFF. CDR3 DNA: TGTGCCAGCAGTGAAGGAACAGGGGCTAAAGCTTTCTTT.